What follows are 6 T cell receptor beta chains derived from one specimen sequenced in a study of cytomegalovirus exposure and HLA in healthy donors. Profiling relied on immunoSEQ multiplex PCR, and the TCRdb table lists in-frame clones only, not all of them. The sample yields under 250,000 clones, roughly 87% seen once. Sequencing was carried out using PBMCs. All receptors derive from a man aged 18 to 29 in good health and CMV-seropositive.

The CDR3 reads CASRTTGLNTEAFF. The CDR3 DNA sequence: TGTGCCAGCAGAACCACAGGGCTGAACACTGAAGCTTTCTTT. This sequence joins TRBV19 and TRBJ1-1; perhaps TRBD1 as D (6 bases). The CDR3 loop spans 14 amino acids. Trimming removed 9 bases at V and 0 bases at J, with 14 bases between. The V gene's germline CDR1 is LNHDA and CDR2 SQIVND (reference sequence).

The chain combines TRBV27 with TRBJ1-5; the D gene is possibly TRBD1 (6 bases). The CDR3 contains 13 residues. V gave up 7 bases and J gave up 4 bases, with 11 bases separating them. Germline lookup yields CDR1 MNHEY and CDR2 SMNVEV (reference sequence). The CDR3 DNA reads as TGTGCCAGCACCATGGGGGCAAATCAGCCCCAGCATTTT. Translating gives CASTMGANQPQHF.

This clone was seen a single time. The chain carries TRBV4-1 and TRBJ2-7, with 11 nucleotides matching TRBD2. The CDR3 consists of 16 residues. Germline loops: CDR1 MGHRA, CDR2 YSYEKL. The V segment lost 0 bases and the J segment 6 bases; nucleotides outside the gene matches: 7. The CDR3 here is CASSQDGSGRAPEQYF. The CDR3 DNA follows: TGCGCCAGCAGCCAAGATGGTAGCGGGAGGGCCCCCGAGCAGTACTTC.

This chain joins TRBV5-5 and TRBJ1-2; no clear D. The CDR3 loop spans 14 amino acids. Deletions cut 5 bases from V and 0 bases from J, with 11 bases between. Germline assignment: CDR1 SGHKS and CDR2 YYEKEE (reference sequence). This CDR3 is CASSLAGTNYGYTF. The CDR3 nucleotides read TGTGCCAGCAGTCTGGCCGGGACTAACTATGGCTACACCTTC.

This rearrangement joins TRBV7-2 to TRBJ2-5, with 8 nucleotides matching TRBD2. The CDR3 spans 15 residues. The V segment lost 5 bases and the J segment 2 bases; nucleotides outside the gene matches: 7. Germline V gene lookup returns CDR1 SGHTA and CDR2 FQGNSA. The CDR3 DNA sequence: TGTGCCAGCAGCCTTACTAGCGGAGCTCAAGAGACCCAGTACTTC. Its translation is CASSLTSGAQETQYF.

The CDR3 bases are TGTGCCAGCAGCCCCGCGACCACCACAGATACGCAGTATTTT. Translated: CASSPATTTDTQYF. This rearrangement joins TRBV11-2 to TRBJ2-3, with D unresolved. This CDR3 region has 14 residues. Trimming took off 5 bases at V and 2 bases at J, with 11 bases between the two ends. Per germline, CDR1 SGHAT and CDR2 FQNNGV.